The T cell receptor beta chain described here comes from a study of cytomegalovirus exposure and HLA in healthy donors (dated by TCRdb to about 2017). With regard to the full study: An earlier analysis of about 560 of the donors reported 250 to 350 Gb of sequence data and some 110 million unique TCR beta sequences obtained from about 180 million T cells. An early release that covered roughly 600 HLA-typed donors contained approximately 320 gigabases of sequencing data and around 80 million unique TCR sequences. The genetic ancestry cluster associated with self-reported Caucasian donors included 81% of the 300 to 450 genotyped donors. The aim of the study was to test whether cataloging public T cell receptors could identify signatures of past pathogen exposure. The study profiled the T cell repertoires of fewer than 850 subjects by immunosequencing and related them to cytomegalovirus serostatus. In addition to the first cohort of roughly 700 subjects, a separate validation cohort of 100 to 150 different subjects was used. To predict cytomegalovirus infection status, the study combined high-throughput TCR immunosequencing, statistical association of individual TCRs with disease status, and machine learning. To study patterns of TCR occurrence, a later analysis re-analyzed previously published TCR beta repertoires from 600 to 750 donors and added high-resolution HLA genotyping. In the later analysis, no new phenotypic data were used to find candidate immune exposures; instead, reliance was placed on TCR beta sequences and their occurrence across donors. In an earlier analysis of 550 to 700 of the donors, high-throughput TCR beta sequencing was used to judge whether each TCR beta V gene segment behaved as functional or pseudogenic. Donor age, sex, ethnicity and CMV serostatus were compiled alongside the repertoire data. Genome-wide SNP genotypes for about 65% of the 666 donors were used in a later genetic analysis, which treated that subset as a discovery cohort. Every discovery cohort repertoire had been produced on one sequencing platform. Class I and class II HLA loci were covered by the typing at four-digit resolution. Typing coverage differed by locus: A, B, C, DRB1 and DQB1 were typed in roughly 620-640 donors, DQA1 in about 560, DPA1 in over 600, and DPB1 in 472. Roughly five DR-DQ haplotypes were handled as single units for association and clustering, since linkage in the cohort was strong. Among some 400 genotyped donors of the cohort, an average of approximately 220,000 unique TCR beta nucleotide sequences was sequenced per donor, of which about 19% were non-productive.

Details on this clone: Its cognate antigen has yet to be identified.

In total, about 650 healthy bone marrow donors made up the cohort. At the time of sampling, all cohort members were nominally healthy, though unrecorded immune exposures were likely present. The donor tested CMV seropositive, placing the donor among the 289 seropositive members of the cohort. A peripheral blood sample was collected from each donor, and TCR beta sequencing was performed on peripheral blood mononuclear cells. Genomic DNA was extracted from the blood cell samples with the Qiagen DNeasy Blood Extraction Kit. The CDR3 runs 13 residues from the cysteine to the phenylalanine. Just CDR3 DNA is preserved here, 39 bases in frame from base 1. CDR1 is given as SGDLS and CDR2 as YYNGEE, both from the germline V gene. Trimming leaves V shorter by 4 bases and J shorter by 6 bases, with the junction holding 3 bases beyond the gene matches. Library construction relied on the immunoSEQ multiplex PCR assay. For the multiplex PCR, a mixture combining 60 forward primers for TCR Vbeta segments and 13 reverse primers for TCR Jbeta segments was used. The CDR3 region of rearranged TCR beta genes was amplified from genomic DNA with a multiplex PCR assay. Amplified TCR beta libraries were sequenced as 87-base-pair reads on the Illumina HiSeq System. Concerning the study's data processing: A later analysis counted tens of millions of unique TCR beta chains across the 670 or so repertoires, and 10 million to 11 million of these chains were shared by at least two donors. Raw reads were error-corrected and collapsed into unique sequences by a nearest-neighbor algorithm in which closely related sequences were merged to remove PCR and sequencing errors. To assign V, D and J gene segments, CDR3 sequences were aligned to IMGT reference sequences. For a sequence to be retained, a match of at least six nucleotides to both a V gene segment and a J gene segment was required. A rearrangement counted as productive if the CDR3 had no stop codons and remained in frame with V and J, and every other rearrangement counted as non-productive. Following IMGT convention, CDR3 was defined as the stretch from the second conserved V-encoded cysteine up to the conserved J-encoded phenylalanine. In an earlier analysis of approximately 500 of the donors, sequences lacking an unambiguous match to a single V gene segment were excluded. An earlier analysis of several hundred of the donors called V segments functional above 56.7% productive rearrangements and segregating when the between-donor standard deviation exceeded 5%. A statistical classification framework was built for diagnosing cytomegalovirus status from the catalog of TCR beta chain sequences. A later analysis assigned V and J genes by comparing TCR nucleotide sequences with IMGT/GENE-DB human TR gene sequences. A later analysis assigned CDR3 sequences and most-parsimonious VDJ recombination scenarios with the TCRdist pipeline. In a later analysis, every TCR beta chain was defined by the combination of its CDR3 amino acid sequence and its V-gene family, and reads without a unique V-gene family were dropped. To address suspected cross-contamination and a sequencing artifact, a later analysis removed around 600 highly shared, low-generation-probability nucleotide sequences. A later analysis calculated a clonal expansion index for each public chain from normalized within-repertoire ranks of inferred template counts. A later analysis computed generation probabilities with a VDJ recombination model fitted to out-of-frame rearrangements, and checked the results against IGoR. In a later analysis, hypergeometric tests were used to score TCR-TCR, TCR-HLA and TCR-CMV co-occurrence, with a repertoire-size bias correction applied to TCR pairs. To estimate false discovery rates, a later analysis permuted the HLA or CMV assignments 20 times. In a later analysis, co-occurring TCRs were grouped using DBSCAN, with TCRdist sequence similarity added in when clustering inside HLA-allele-positive subsets. Repertoires with fewer than 30,000 or more than 120,000 public chains were left out of co-occurrence clustering, as were four to six repertoires with anomalous nucleotide sharing. TCRdb obtained this table from immuneACCESS and retained in-frame rearrangements with V and J assigned. These tables miss some clones; where compared with another copy, unresolved V genes account for less than half of the shortfall, and the remainder is unexplained. V, J and clone size are those of that table, while D and trimming were read from the DNA. This sample's table carries around 210,000 clones. The ten largest clones add up to about 1% of the sample.

Study-wide conclusions, independent of this receptor: Linkage disequilibrium might explain the correlated functional status among segregating V segments, but an unknown experimental factor could not be excluded. The earlier analysis of some 540 of the donors excluded approximately 15 rarely observed V segments, including chromosome 9 orphons, because counts were too low. In a later analysis, HLA-associated TCR beta chains were found to be more clonally expanded and to have lower generation probabilities than equally common non-associated chains. It was suggested by the authors that the approach could potentially be generalized to other disease states and immunological phenotypes. HLA typing was unavailable for some donors at each locus, so association tests used only the typed subset. Presence/absence analyses assumed roughly uniform sequencing depth across donors, an assumption that may not hold. The classifier was reported to diagnose cytomegalovirus status with high specificity and sensitivity in both the original cohort and the validation cohort. This cohort had only TCR beta chains sequenced, and the lack of alpha or paired-chain data limited which features could be detected. An earlier analysis of some 590 of the donors showed that most TCR beta V segments appeared in productive rearrangements either about 87% or about 30% of the time, which broadly matched IMGT annotations. A cluster of highly shared sequence variants was judged likely to be a technical artifact of the sequencing pipeline. In a later analysis, the rate of TCR association differed among HLA loci, with DRB1 alleles having the most associated TCRs and HLA-C alleles having the fewest. When HLA alleles, especially DR and DQ, strongly co-occurred, attributing TCR associations to individual alleles was difficult. A later analysis reported that several top co-occurrence clusters appeared linked to parvovirus B19, influenza, CMV and Epstein-Barr virus. Some IMGT-functional V segments, including TRBV6-2 and TRBV6-3, could not be distinguished by the 87-base-pair reads and were therefore excluded. A later genetic analysis reported fewer N-insertions in productive TCRs among donors in an Asian-associated ancestry cluster than the approximately 670-donor mean. A further reported finding was that TCR beta sequences accurately predicted the HLA-A and HLA-B alleles for most subjects in the first cohort. In vitro tests confirmed that a few of the cytomegalovirus-associated TCR beta chains recognize cytomegalovirus antigens. At a false discovery rate of 0.05, a later analysis linked roughly 17,000 TCR beta sequences to specific HLA alleles. In a later analysis, most CMV-associated TCR beta chains were found to appear HLA-restricted, with HLA associations seemingly driven largely by CMV exposure. The only immune exposure information available for the cohort was CMV serostatus. In a later genetic analysis, a missense DCLRE1C variant was associated with V-gene and J-gene trimming of TCR beta chains, and the association was replicated in an independent cohort. The study listed 164 TCR beta chains as associated with cytomegalovirus. Most TCR sequences were observed very rarely across donors, whereas some public TCRs were present in many individuals.

The V gene is TRBV9 and the J gene is TRBJ2-1; the junction holds 8 bases that match TRBD1. The clonotype originates from a woman in her twenties or thirties in good health and CMV-seropositive. Source material: PBMCs. The CDR3 sequence is CASSFGQGNEQFF. The DNA sequence follows: TGTGCCAGCAGCTTTGGACAGGGCAATGAGCAGTTCTTC.